This T cell receptor (beta chain) appears in the sequencing data of a study of blood T cell repertoires in COVID-19. Background on the study: Spain, Italy and the United States supplied samples that represented acute and convalescent COVID-19.

The germline gives CDR1 SGHTA, CDR2 FQGNSA. The junction had 8 bases not matched to a gene; V was cut back by 5 bases and J by 6 bases. The CDR3 is made up of 15 amino acids. Original handling: Amplification with reference gene primers provided the estimates of nucleated cell counts. Sequencing was performed with immunoSEQ multiplex PCR; in TCRdb, only in-frame clones are kept and a portion is missing. D and trimming come from the DNA, and the V and J calls and clone size come from that table. The data show 70,000 to 80,000 clones, 90% to 95% seen once. The rearrangement joins TRBV7-2 to TRBJ2-7; TRBD2 aligns across 12 bases. This clonotype was sampled from a human donor in a cohort sampled during active COVID-19. Specimen: peripheral blood. The CDR3 sequence: CASSPALAGGLEQYF. CDR3 in DNA: TGTGCCAGCAGCCCCGCCCTAGCGGGGGGGCTCGAGCAGTACTTC.